This is a list of T cell receptor beta chains from one sample in a study of T cell responses to AZD1222 COVID-19 vaccine. Generated by immunoSEQ multiplex PCR, the TCRdb table keeps only in-frame clones and is missing some. The table has fewer than 200,000 clones, roughly 88% seen once. The input for sequencing was peripheral blood, taken 28 days after the second AZD1222 dose. All receptors come from an adult who received the AZD1222 COVID-19 vaccine. The CDR3 runs from the conserved cysteine through the conserved F or W. D genes are given only for firm matches. The size field is filled for only some rows; it gives once, few, many or a size class.

clone_size j_call v_call d_call cdr3_nt cdr3_aa
- TRBJ2-7 TRBV6-5 - TGTGCCAGCAGTTACTCTACGACAGGTCCCTACGAGCAGTACTTC CASSYSTTGPYEQYF
- TRBJ2-7 TRBV11-2 - TGTGCCAGCAGCCTAGCAGGGGCCGAGCAGTACTTC CASSLAGAEQYF
- TRBJ2-3 TRBV18 TRBD1 TGTGCCAGCTCACCAGGGACAGGGGATGGGGATACGCAGTATTTT CASSPGTGDGDTQYF
- TRBJ2-2 TRBV11-3 - TGTGCCAGCGGAGCAGTGAACACCGGGGAGCTGTTTTTT CASGAVNTGELFF
- TRBJ2-5 TRBV7-8 TRBD2 TGTGCCAGCATCCTGGGGGGAGCGGGGGAGACCCAGTACTTC CASILGGAGETQYF
few TRBJ1-2 TRBV30 - TGTGCCTGGGGGACATCCAGTGGCTACACCTTC CAWGTSSGYTF
- TRBJ1-3 TRBV9 - TGTGCCAGCAGCGCCACCGGGACGGAAAGCTCTGGAAACACCATATATTTT CASSATGTESSGNTIYF
- TRBJ2-5 TRBV11-3 TRBD1 TGTGCCAGCAGCTTCAGACAGGGAGAGGAAGAGACCCAGTACTTC CASSFRQGEEETQYF
- TRBJ1-6 TRBV6-5 - TGTGCCAGCGGGACGGCGAATTCACCCCTCCACTTT CASGTANSPLHF
- TRBJ1-3 TRBV5-1 - TGCGCCAGCAGCTTGGCCTCTCAGACAGGAAACACCATATATTTT CASSLASQTGNTIYF
few TRBJ2-3 TRBV10-3 TRBD2 TGTGCCATCAGGAAGACTAGCGGGGGGGCCGGAGATACGCAGTATTTT CAIRKTSGGAGDTQYF
once TRBJ1-4 TRBV2 - TGTGCCAGCAGTGGTGGGGGCGAATGGGAAAAACTGTTTTTT CASSGGGEWEKLFF
- TRBJ2-5 TRBV20-1 - TGCAGTGCTAGGGGGGAGACCCAGTACTTC CSARGETQYF
- TRBJ2-7 TRBV19 TRBD1 TGTGCCAGTCGCCCCCGGGACAGGACTACCTACGAGCAGTACTTC CASRPRDRTTYEQYF
- TRBJ2-1 TRBV6-5 TRBD2 TGTGCCAGCAGTTACCAAGGACTAGCGGGGTCCAATGAGCAGTTCTTC CASSYQGLAGSNEQFF
once TRBJ1-1 TRBV5-8 - TGTGCCAGCAGATCTCAAAACCCGGGGGGCGGGAGTGCTTTCTTT CASRSQNPGGGSAFF
- TRBJ1-4 TRBV3-1/TRBV3-2 TRBD1 TGTGCCAGCAGCCAAGAACAGGGGCGAGATGAAAAACTGTTTTTT CASSQEQGRDEKLFF
- TRBJ2-7 TRBV25-1 TRBD1 TGTGCCAGCATAAGGACAGGGGGCTACGAGCAGTACTTC CASIRTGGYEQYF
- TRBJ2-1 TRBV2 TRBD1 TGTGCCAGCATGGGGACAGGCCCGTACGAGCAGTTCTTC CASMGTGPYEQFF
- TRBJ1-6 TRBV5-1 TRBD1 TGCGCCAGCAGTTTATCGGGACAGGGGAATTCACCCCTCCACTTT CASSLSGQGNSPLHF
few TRBJ2-1 TRBV10-2 TRBD2 TGCGCCAGCAGTGAGTCGGTGCTAGGCGGGAGCGACAATGAGCAGTTCTTC CASSESVLGGSDNEQFF
- TRBJ2-2 TRBV30 - TGTGCCTGGAAAACAGGTGCCGGGGAGCTGTTTTTT CAWKTGAGELFF
once TRBJ2-1 TRBV9 TRBD1 TGTGCCAGCAGCGCTGGACAGGGGTACAATGAGCAGTTCTTC CASSAGQGYNEQFF
few TRBJ1-2 TRBV5-1 TRBD1 TGCGCCAGCGGACTTGGACAGGGATCTGGCTACACCTTC CASGLGQGSGYTF
- TRBJ1-4 TRBV10-3 - TGTGCCATCAAGGGCAAGGAAGCGGAAAAACTGTTTTTT CAIKGKEAEKLFF
- TRBJ2-7 TRBV5-1 - TGCGCCAGCAGCCCTGACAGGAACGAGCAGTACTTC CASSPDRNEQYF
once TRBJ1-4 TRBV18 TRBD1 TGTGCCAGCTCACGAGTACAGGGGGTGCAAAATGAAAAACTGTTTTTT CASSRVQGVQNEKLFF
- TRBJ2-7 TRBV6-1 - TGTGCCAGCAGTGAAATCGCTGGGGGGCCCTCCTACGAGCAGTACTTC CASSEIAGGPSYEQYF
- TRBJ1-2 TRBV7-8 - TGTGCCAGCAGCTTAGCGCCAGGGGTCATGGCTGGCTACACCTTC CASSLAPGVMAGYTF
- TRBJ1-1 TRBV11-2 - TGTGCCAGCAGCTCGTCCTATGAAGCTTTCTTT CASSSSYEAFF
- TRBJ1-1 TRBV30 - TGTGCCTGGACCCGGGAGGGTTCGGTCTACATGAACACTGAAGCTTTCTTT CAWTREGSVYMNTEAFF
- TRBJ2-3 TRBV10-3 - TGTGCCATCAGTGTACTCGATACGCAGTATTTT CAISVLDTQYF
- TRBJ1-5 TRBV6-5 TRBD1 TGTGCCAGCAGCAGACAGGGAGGGGACCAGCCCCAGCATTTT CASSRQGGDQPQHF
few TRBJ2-7 TRBV11-3 - TGTGCCAGCAGCTTAGGACAGAGTCCCTACGAGCAGTACTTC CASSLGQSPYEQYF
- TRBJ2-7 TRBV25-1 TRBD1 TGTGCCAGCGGGCTGGCAGGGGGCGACGAGCAGTACTTC CASGLAGGDEQYF
- TRBJ2-1 TRBV5-1 TRBD1 TGCGCCAGCAGCCCGGGACAGGGTGGTTACAATGAGCAGTTCTTC CASSPGQGGYNEQFF
- TRBJ1-5 TRBV7-7 TRBD1 TGTGCCAGCAGCTCCCCCGGGACAGGAGAATATAGCAATCAGCCCCAGCATTTT CASSSPGTGEYSNQPQHF
once TRBJ2-3 TRBV5-4 TRBD2 TGTGCCAGCAGCTTGATGACTAGCGGACCCACAGATACGCAGTATTTT CASSLMTSGPTDTQYF
- TRBJ2-7 TRBV5-1 - TGCGCCAGCAGACCCTACCTAGGCGGGGTTTACGAGCAGTACTTC CASRPYLGGVYEQYF
- TRBJ1-5 TRBV27 - TGTGCCAGCAGTTTTAATAGGGGTAGCAATCAGCCCCAGCATTTT CASSFNRGSNQPQHF
- TRBJ1-1 TRBV29-1 TRBD1 TGCAGCGTTGCCAACCACAGGGGGAACACTGAAGCTTTCTTT CSVANHRGNTEAFF
- TRBJ1-1 TRBV6-5 TRBD1 TGTGCCAGCAGTCAACCGGACAGGGGAGGCACTGAAGCTTTCTTT CASSQPDRGGTEAFF
- TRBJ2-2 TRBV9 - TGTGCCAGCACCCCCTCGGAGACAGCCTTTGGTGGGGAGCTGTTTTTT CASTPSETAFGGELFF
once TRBJ2-2 TRBV5-4 - TGTGCCAGCAGCTTGGAACAGACGAACACCGGGGAGCTGTTTTTT CASSLEQTNTGELFF